A single sample gave rise to the 15 T cell receptor beta chains below, sequenced in a study of T cells in Graves' hyperthyroidism and ophthalmopathy (dated by TCRdb to between 2018 and 2020). Receptor libraries were prepared by multiplex PCR. The instrument was an Illumina HiSeq 2000. TCR beta CDR3 regions were amplified from RNA transcripts. A first-round RT-PCR of the TCR CDR3 used the HTBI primer set with the Qiagen OneStep RT-PCR kit. TCRdb ran its own pipeline on the public reads, namely fastp trimming at Q25 and MiXCR clone calling, and kept in-frame beta chains. Records with the same CDR3 protein are collapsed into one entry carrying the most frequent genes and DNA. The sample has hundreds of thousands of distinct CDR3 sequences on record, 15% to 20% of them singletons. 35% to 50% of the sample lies in the top ten. Sample: blood. The receptor set was obtained from a man aged 35 to 55 with Graves' hyperthyroidism.

This clonotype has at least ten counts. CDR3 region: CASSSTGAAYEQYF. The CDR3, as DNA: TGTGCCAGCAGTTCTACAGGGGCGGCCTACGAGCAGTACTTC. This sequence joins TRBV6-1 and TRBJ2-7, with 7 nucleotides matching TRBD1. This CDR3 region has 14 residues. CDR1 and CDR2 from the germline V gene are MNHNS and SASEGT. V trimming: 5 bases; J trimming: 2 bases; junction bases outside the gene matches: 6.

This clonotype was seen once. This chain joins TRBV7-2 and TRBJ2-7, with D perhaps assigned TRBD1 or TRBD2 (5 bases each). This CDR3 region has 15 residues. Trimming removed 5 bases from V and 3 bases from J, with 17 bases in between. In germline, CDR1 is SGHTA, CDR2 FQGNSA. The CDR3: CASSLNSGTSYEQYF. Written as DNA, the CDR3 is TGTGCCAGCAGCCTCAACTCCGGGACCAGCTACGAGCAGTACTTC.

A few counts support this clonotype. The chain joins TRBV28 to TRBJ2-1; D might be TRBD2 (6 bases). The CDR3 extends over 15 amino acids. The V gene's germline CDR1 is MDHEN and CDR2 SYDVKM. Trimming left V 6 bases short and J 7 bases short, with 19 bases between. This CDR3 is CASRNNGGSWNEQFF. DNA for the CDR3: TGTGCCAGCAGGAATAATGGGGGGTCATGGAATGAGCAGTTCTTC.

This clonotype occurred many times. V gene TRBV2 combines with J gene TRBJ2-1; D is uncertain. Between the trimmed V and J ends, which lost 6 bases and 4 bases, there was a span of 7 bases. Germline V gives CDR1 SNHLY, CDR2 FYNNEI. This CDR3 is 12 amino acids long. CDR3 region: CASSDKYNEQFF. CDR3 DNA sequence: TGTGCCAGCAGCGACAAATACAATGAGCAGTTCTTC.

This clonotype was recorded a few times. The gene calls are TRBV29-1 and TRBJ1-3, with a possible D match to TRBD1 (5 bases). From germline, CDR1 is SQVTM and CDR2 ANQGSEA. CDR3 length equals 13 residues. V was trimmed by 4 bases and J by 0 bases, leaving 7 bases between them. The CDR3 DNA follows: TGCAGCGTTGGACAGCACTCTGGAAACACCATATATTTT. Its translation: CSVGQHSGNTIYF. The entire variable domain, with the rest obtained from reference TRBV29-1 and TRBJ1-3, is as follows: SAVISQKPSRDICQRGTSLTIQCQVDSQVTMMFWYRQQPGQSLTLIATANQGSEATYESGFVIDKFPISRPNLTFSTLTVSNMSPEDSSIYLCSVGQHSGNTIYFGEGSWLTVV.

This chain joins TRBV9 and TRBJ2-3, with a weak D call TRBD2 (5 bases). The V gene lost 0 bases and the J gene lost 1 base, with 12 bases spanning the gap. The germline CDR1 and CDR2 sequences are SGDLS and YYNGEE. CDR3 length: 16 amino acids. The CDR3 protein is CASSVDPGIGTDTQYF. DNA for the CDR3: TGTGCCAGCAGCGTAGACCCGGGGATAGGCACAGATACGCAGTATTTT. Supplemented by reference TRBV9 and TRBJ2-3, the full variable domain reads DSGVTQTPKHLITATGQRVTLRCSPRSGDLSVYWYQQSLDQGLQFLIQYYNGEERAKGNILERFSAQQFPDLHSELNLSSLELGDSALYFCASSVDPGIGTDTQYFGPGTRLTVL.

As to this clonotype: A much bigger clone sits one base away, suggesting this may be a read error. The V and J genes are TRBV2 and TRBJ2-2; no clear D gene. This CDR3 is 15 amino acids long. The V gene's germline CDR1 is SNHLY and CDR2 FYNNEI. CDR3 sequence (DNA): TGTGCCAGCAGTGAACTGGAACCGAACACCAGGGAGCTGTTTTTT. Translation: CASSELEPNTRELFF.

This clonotype has a handful of counts. This rearrangement joins TRBV7-3 to TRBJ1-1; no definite D call. Trimming stripped 5 bases from V and 3 bases from J, with 10 bases between. This CDR3 contains 13 residues. CDR1 and CDR2 (germline): SGHTA, FQGTGA. CDR3 loop: CASSGLSDTEAFF. The CDR3 DNA is TGTGCCAGCAGCGGCCTATCGGACACTGAAGCTTTCTTT.

This clonotype was observed many times. V and J are TRBV6-2 or TRBV6-3 and TRBJ2-7; D is ambiguous. This CDR3 has 13 amino acids. Germline V CDR1 and CDR2: MNHEY, SVGEGT. V lost 7 bases and J lost 5, with 15 bases in between. This chain's CDR3 is CASIGGWLDEQYF. The CDR3 DNA is TGTGCCAGCATTGGCGGTTGGTTGGACGAGCAGTACTTC.

Ten or more counts support this clonotype. This chain uses TRBV7-9 with TRBJ2-3; D gene uncertain. From germline, CDR1 is SEHNR and CDR2 FQNEAQ (reference sequence). The CDR3 runs to 12 residues. V was pared by 1 base and J by 6 bases, with 5 bases between. This CDR3 is CASSLDVDTQYF. In DNA, the CDR3 is TGTGCCAGCAGCTTAGACGTGGATACGCAGTATTTT.

This clonotype was picked up many times. The chain couples TRBV18 to TRBJ2-5; D remains unclear. The CDR3 runs 14 residues. CDR1 KGHSH and CDR2 LQKENI come from the germline V gene. Trimming took off 2 bases at V and 1 base at J, with 8 bases between the two ends. The CDR3 loop reads CASSPGTPQETQYF. The CDR3 DNA reads as TGTGCCAGCTCACCAGGAACACCCCAAGAGACCCAGTACTTC.

This clonotype has more than one count but fewer than ten. The chain recombines TRBV27 with TRBJ2-2; TRBD2 agrees at 11 bases. The ends lost 3 bases at V and 6 bases at J; junction bases unmatched: 12. The CDR3 is 18 amino acids. Per the germline V gene, CDR1 is MNHEY and CDR2 is SMNVEV (reference sequence). The CDR3 region has the DNA TGTGCCAGCAGTTTGAGGGTCGCTAGCGGGGGGTATGCCGGGGAGCTGTTTTTT. It translates to CASSLRVASGGYAGELFF.

This rearrangement joins TRBV10-2 to TRBJ1-5; possibly TRBD1 for D (5 bases). Trimming stripped 7 bases from V and 6 bases from J, with 13 bases between. The CDR3 extends over 13 amino acids. Germline values: CDR1 WSHSY, CDR2 SAAADI. The CDR3 sequence: CASTGGRSQPQHF. In DNA, the CDR3 is TGCGCCAGCACTGGGGGAAGGAGTCAGCCCCAGCATTTT.

This clonotype showed up just a few times. The rearrangement joins TRBV30 to TRBJ1-2; 8 nucleotides match TRBD1. The V and J ends lost 6 bases and 8 bases, in that order; junction bases with no gene match: 5. The CDR3 covers 11 residues. CDR1 and CDR2 (germline): GTSNPN, SVGIG (reference sequence). The CDR3, as DNA: TGTGCCTGCGACAGGGGAAACGGCTACACCTTC. This encodes CACDRGNGYTF.

The genes are TRBV19 and TRBJ1-2; 7 nucleotides align to TRBD1. The germline gives CDR1 LNHDA, CDR2 SQIVND (reference sequence). J was trimmed by 4 bases and V by 7 bases; bases with no gene match: 9. This CDR3 spans 14 amino acids. DNA for the CDR3: TGTGCCAGTAACCGACAGGGACATTTCTATGGCTACACCTTC. Translation: CASNRQGHFYGYTF.